This entry concerns a single TCR beta chain. Its antigen is undetermined. It may be a read error: a sequence one base away is much more abundant. The CDR3 runs to 16 residues. Per the germline V gene, CDR1 is SGHDN and CDR2 is FVKESK. The V end was cut by 1 base, the J end by 1 base, with 11 bases between. This sample was taken from a study of tumor-infiltrating lymphocytes in primary liver carcinoma. Across the whole study: There were tumors of stage T1-T3 N0M0, each 4.2 to 10 cm across. Sample yields of productive TCRbeta reads, ranging from roughly 3.65 to 8 million, were similar across tissue types. Broader study findings: Relative to tumor region pairs, the tumor-adjacent and tumor-blood pairs showed overlap that was lower.

Using a constant-region primer together with ProtoScript II reverse transcriptase, TCR beta cDNA was made from roughly 520 ng of total RNA. Libraries for TCR beta were built through three nested multiplex PCR rounds, which together made up a slightly modified ARM-PCR procedure. Amplification in the first two PCR rounds was performed using TRBV1-TRBV30 forward primers and a C-beta reverse primer for approximately 10 cycles each. Each CDR3 protein gets one entry after TCRdb re-called the multiplex PCR reads with MiXCR. Among almost 200,000 distinct CDR3 sequences listed, approximately 65% were seen once. Unsorted whole blood supplied the RNA, and germline DNA was extracted too. Presurgery, 4 to 4.5 milliliters of peripheral blood were collected.

The sample taken for sequencing was peripheral blood. The chain is built from TRBV14 and TRBJ2-4; D remains unclear. This clonotype originated in a woman aged 60-75 years with primary liver carcinoma and hepatitis B virus infection. CDR3 DNA sequence: TGTGCCAGCAGCCAAGCGCTGAGTCGGGCCAAAAACATTCAGTACTTC. Its protein product is CASSQALSRAKNIQYF.